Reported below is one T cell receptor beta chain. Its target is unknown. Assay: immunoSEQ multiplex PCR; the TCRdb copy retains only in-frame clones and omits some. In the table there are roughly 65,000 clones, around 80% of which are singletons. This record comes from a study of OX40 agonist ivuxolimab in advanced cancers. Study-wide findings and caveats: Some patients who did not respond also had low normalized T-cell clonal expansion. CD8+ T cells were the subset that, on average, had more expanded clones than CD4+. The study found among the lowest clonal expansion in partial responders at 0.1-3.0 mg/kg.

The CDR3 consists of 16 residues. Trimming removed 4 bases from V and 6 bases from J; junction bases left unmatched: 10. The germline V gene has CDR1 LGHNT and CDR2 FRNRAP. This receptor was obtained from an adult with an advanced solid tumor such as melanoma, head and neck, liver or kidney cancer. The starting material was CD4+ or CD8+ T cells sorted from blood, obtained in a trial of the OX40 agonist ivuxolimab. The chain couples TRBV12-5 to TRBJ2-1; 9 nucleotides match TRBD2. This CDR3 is CASGSPRRGGRNEQFF. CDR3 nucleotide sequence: TGTGCTAGTGGTTCCCCTAGGCGGGGGGGCCGCAATGAGCAGTTCTTC.